The rows below give T cell receptor beta chains drawn from one sample of a study of control samples from healthy donors and cancer patients. Data came from immunoSEQ multiplex PCR; TCRdb stores just in-frame clones and leaves some out. This sample has approximately 190,000 clones, with over 80% found just once. Sequenced: blood. These receptors were collected from a man under 40 in good health. Each CDR3 is given with its conserved first and last residue. Each record gives: clone size, J gene, D gene, V gene, CDR3 protein, CDR3 DNA. The D gene is left open where the match is weak. Rows give clone size only sometimes, using once, few, many, or a class for an expanded clone.

NA | TRBJ1-2 | NA | TRBV19 | CASKEGGPRGYTF | TGTGCCAGTAAGGAGGGGGGCCCTCGGGGCTACACCTTC
NA | TRBJ2-6 | NA | TRBV2 | CAISGANVLTF | TGTGCCATATCTGGGGCCAACGTCCTGACTTTC
NA | TRBJ2-1 | NA | TRBV19 | CASSIGGRSSYNEQFF | TGTGCCAGTAGTATCGGCGGCAGGAGCTCCTACAATGAGCAGTTCTTC
NA | TRBJ1-6 | NA | TRBV6-5 | CASSYVQSSYNSPLHF | TGTGCCAGCAGTTACGTTCAGAGCTCCTATAATTCACCCCTCCACTTT
NA | TRBJ2-2 | NA | TRBV7-3 | CASSLYGTPNTGELFF | TGTGCCAGCAGCTTATATGGGACACCGAACACCGGGGAGCTGTTTTTT
NA | TRBJ1-3 | NA | TRBV7-8 | CASSLVQRMAGNTIYF | TGTGCCAGCAGCTTAGTGCAGAGAATGGCTGGAAACACCATATATTTT
once | TRBJ2-1 | TRBD2 | TRBV5-8 | CASDAGGEQFF | TGTGCCAGCGATGCGGGGGGCGAGCAGTTCTTC
NA | TRBJ2-7 | NA | TRBV10-2 | CASSDGQSYEQYF | TGCGCCAGCAGTGATGGCCAGTCCTACGAGCAGTACTTC
NA | TRBJ1-2 | NA | TRBV6-5 | CASSYSEGDYGYTF | TGTGCCAGCAGTTACTCGGAAGGCGACTATGGCTACACCTTC
NA | TRBJ1-1 | NA | TRBV12-3/TRBV12-4 | CASSIRLNTEAFF | TGTGCCAGCAGTATTCGGCTGAACACTGAAGCTTTCTTT
NA | TRBJ1-2 | NA | TRBV2 | CASSEQGLLHGYTF | TGTGCCAGCAGTGAACAGGGGCTTTTACATGGCTACACCTTC
few | TRBJ2-3 | TRBD2 | TRBV3-1/TRBV3-2 | CASSQDPSGGTDTQYF | TGTGCCAGCAGCCAAGACCCTAGCGGGGGGACAGATACGCAGTATTTT
NA | TRBJ2-7 | TRBD1 | TRBV10-1 | CASSEAGTGALYEQYF | TGCGCCAGCAGTGAGGCGGGGACAGGGGCACTTTACGAGCAGTACTTC
NA | TRBJ1-5 | NA | TRBV7-8 | CASSLVRNSNQPQHF | TGTGCCAGCAGCTTGGTTCGGAATAGCAATCAGCCCCAGCATTTT
NA | TRBJ2-3 | NA | TRBV5-1 | CASSFGRGQDTQYF | TGCGCCAGCAGCTTCGGGAGGGGGCAAGATACGCAGTATTTT
NA | TRBJ1-6 | NA | TRBV10-2 | CASSYGTNNSPLHF | TGCGCCAGCAGTTACGGGACAAATAATTCACCCCTCCACTTT
NA | TRBJ2-3 | TRBD2 | TRBV12-5 | CASGLDRLAGLSDTQYF | TGTGCTAGTGGTTTGGACAGACTAGCGGGGCTGTCAGATACGCAGTATTTT
NA | TRBJ1-3 | NA | TRBV6-5 | CASLPGHRTGNTIYF | TGTGCCAGCCTCCCGGGACACCGAACTGGAAACACCATATATTTT
NA | TRBJ1-1 | NA | TRBV9 | CASSVVVDTEAFF | TGTGCCAGCAGCGTAGTGGTGGACACTGAAGCTTTCTTT
NA | TRBJ1-1 | NA | TRBV30 | CAWSVRNEAFF | TGTGCCTGGAGTGTACGGAATGAAGCTTTCTTT
NA | TRBJ2-7 | TRBD2 | TRBV9 | CASSSSGGYSYEQYF | TGTGCCAGCAGCTCAAGCGGGGGATACTCCTACGAGCAGTACTTC
NA | TRBJ2-7 | NA | TRBV5-1 | CASSFRISSYEQYF | TGCGCCAGCAGCTTCAGGATATCCTCCTACGAGCAGTACTTC
once | TRBJ2-5 | NA | TRBV19 | CASRPTGDQTQYF | TGTGCCAGTAGGCCGACGGGGGACCAGACCCAGTACTTC
NA | TRBJ1-3 | NA | TRBV5-1 | CASSPLYRVGGNTIYF | TGCGCCAGCAGCCCCTTGTACAGGGTCGGAGGAAACACCATATATTTT
NA | TRBJ2-3 | NA | TRBV5-1 | CASKERAVAGIDSTDTQYF | TGCGCCAGCAAAGAGAGGGCGGTTGCGGGGATTGATAGCACAGATACGCAGTATTTT
NA | TRBJ1-1 | NA | TRBV6-4 | CASSVQAATEAFF | TGTGCCAGCAGTGTGCAGGCGGCCACTGAAGCTTTCTTT
NA | TRBJ2-1 | TRBD2 | TRBV3-1/TRBV3-2 | CASSQKKAGAYNEQFF | TGTGCCAGCAGCCAAAAGAAAGCGGGGGCCTACAATGAGCAGTTCTTC
NA | TRBJ2-1 | NA | TRBV3-1/TRBV3-2 | CASSPRPGSYNEQFF | TGTGCCAGCAGCCCCCGGCCCGGGTCCTACAATGAGCAGTTCTTC
few | TRBJ2-4 | NA | TRBV19 | CASNGDIQYF | TGTGCCAGCAACGGCGACATTCAGTACTTC
NA | TRBJ1-1 | NA | TRBV11-2 | CASSLLGAVTEAFF | TGTGCCAGCAGCTTACTTGGGGCTGTCACTGAAGCTTTCTTT
few | TRBJ2-1 | NA | TRBV19 | CASSIRVSSYNEQFF | TGTGCCAGTAGTATCCGCGTTAGCTCCTACAATGAGCAGTTCTTC